This TCR beta chain was recorded in a study of early T cells in non-severe SARS-CoV-2 infection. Overall study: Bulk RNA taken from unsorted whole blood was sequenced, leaving chains unpaired.

General study findings and limits: Matching results from VDJdb favored anti-spike CD8 responses, leaving private and CD4 specificities undetected.

About this clonotype itself: Its antigen is still unknown.

Tagging with unique molecular identifiers was applied to individual cDNA molecules. Each CDR3 protein is one row after TCRdb ran MiXCR on the 5' RACE reads. The top ten clones hold 4% to 5% of a sample with 50,000 to 65,000 distinct CDR3 sequences, around 13% of them seen once. The CDR3 spans 14 residues. Trimming pared 4 bases from V and 1 base from J, leaving 13 bases between. CDR1 is DFQATT and CDR2 is SNEGSKA in the germline V gene (reference sequence). The rearrangement uses TRBV20-1 and TRBJ1-1, with D perhaps matching TRBD1 (5 bases). The TCR was taken from an adult who was a healthcare worker with PCR-confirmed SARS-CoV-2 infection or an uninfected control (not recorded which). Sequencing was done on a sample of whole blood. CDR3 protein: CSATPGTGNTEAFF. CDR3 DNA: TGCAGTGCTACTCCGGGGACGGGGAACACTGAAGCTTTCTTT.